This is a list of T cell receptor beta chains from one sample in a study of blood T cells in healthy people across ages. TCRdb analysed the 5' RACE reads with MiXCR anew, one entry per CDR3 protein. Of about 1.6 million distinct CDR3 sequences in the sample, roughly 32% were seen once. Sample: blood. These receptors all come from a young woman in good health. CDR3s leave out the opening cysteine and the closing phenylalanine or tryptophan.

CDR3aa: ASSLKDRPLSNYGYT; j_gene: TRBJ1-2; v_gene: TRBV12-3/TRBV12-4
CDR3aa: ASSPGFRDTDTQY; j_gene: TRBJ2-3; v_gene: TRBV18
CDR3aa: ASSAGLAASEQF; j_gene: TRBJ2-1; v_gene: TRBV3-1
CDR3aa: ATAIVVAGDEQF; j_gene: TRBJ2-1; v_gene: TRBV15
CDR3aa: ATSDGGRYEQY; j_gene: -; v_gene: TRBV24-1
CDR3aa: ASRKYSGTSDQETQY; j_gene: TRBJ2-5; v_gene: TRBV27
CDR3aa: ASSSSTGVTDTQY; j_gene: TRBJ2-3; v_gene: TRBV7-9
CDR3aa: ASSQGSGQLNTEAF; j_gene: TRBJ1-1; v_gene: TRBV3-1
CDR3aa: ASSPSPGTGELF; j_gene: TRBJ2-2; v_gene: TRBV5-1
CDR3aa: ASSRGTGGFDGYT; j_gene: TRBJ1-2; v_gene: TRBV18
CDR3aa: ASSWGLYTDTQY; j_gene: TRBJ2-3; v_gene: TRBV27
CDR3aa: AWSVLAGVSNEQF; j_gene: TRBJ2-1; v_gene: TRBV30
CDR3aa: SARGVGAGDTQY; j_gene: TRBJ2-3; v_gene: TRBV20-1
CDR3aa: SALLAGGLTDTQY; j_gene: TRBJ2-3; v_gene: TRBV20-1
CDR3aa: ASSQTAQLYNEQF; j_gene: TRBJ2-1; v_gene: TRBV7-2
CDR3aa: ASRTGQGIYNSPLH; j_gene: TRBJ1-6; v_gene: TRBV6-1
CDR3aa: SARDEVSGRSTDTQY; j_gene: TRBJ2-3; v_gene: TRBV20-1
CDR3aa: ASARDGNYGYT; j_gene: TRBJ1-2; v_gene: TRBV7-2
CDR3aa: ASRGLAGSSYNEQF; j_gene: TRBJ2-1; v_gene: TRBV2
CDR3aa: ASRSRSRGAETQH; j_gene: TRBJ2-5; v_gene: TRBV28
CDR3aa: ASSSGWDRATDTQY; j_gene: TRBJ2-3; v_gene: TRBV7-8
CDR3aa: ASSITGLRDTQY; j_gene: TRBJ2-3; v_gene: TRBV27
CDR3aa: ASSRKLAGDETQY; j_gene: TRBJ2-5; v_gene: TRBV28
CDR3aa: ASSSGLAGMNEQF; j_gene: TRBJ2-1; v_gene: TRBV5-1
CDR3aa: TSSLWGTAETQY; j_gene: TRBJ2-5; v_gene: TRBV4-1
CDR3aa: ASSLSTAGGCEQY; j_gene: TRBJ2-7; v_gene: TRBV27
CDR3aa: AWSVGLPSYNEQF; j_gene: TRBJ2-1; v_gene: TRBV30
CDR3aa: SAHRGTGELF; j_gene: TRBJ2-2; v_gene: TRBV20-1
CDR3aa: ASSVGGLAGVETQY; j_gene: TRBJ2-5; v_gene: TRBV9
CDR3aa: ASSHQGYNEQF; j_gene: TRBJ2-1; v_gene: TRBV4-2
CDR3aa: AITGLLPGQKSGANVLT; j_gene: TRBJ2-6; v_gene: TRBV10-3
CDR3aa: AGSQGLGGYT; j_gene: TRBJ1-2; v_gene: TRBV2
CDR3aa: ASSQGVGELAGSETQY; j_gene: TRBJ2-5; v_gene: TRBV3-1
CDR3aa: ASSLVSAQPVELF; j_gene: TRBJ2-2; v_gene: TRBV27
CDR3aa: ATSDYTGVRQF; j_gene: TRBJ2-1; v_gene: TRBV24-1
CDR3aa: ASTVGTGFFVGNQPQH; j_gene: TRBJ1-5; v_gene: TRBV6-1
CDR3aa: ASSVGLAGGGSYNEQF; j_gene: TRBJ2-1; v_gene: TRBV6-1
CDR3aa: ATSSGPSSYNEQF; j_gene: TRBJ2-1; v_gene: TRBV24-1
CDR3aa: ASGHRGTYEQY; j_gene: TRBJ2-7; v_gene: TRBV27
CDR3aa: ATSGDRLNTEAF; j_gene: TRBJ1-1; v_gene: TRBV15
CDR3aa: ASSSYGTPGANVLT; j_gene: TRBJ2-6; v_gene: TRBV6-6
CDR3aa: ASSQDIDEQY; j_gene: TRBJ2-7; v_gene: TRBV3-1